Below, 14 T cell receptor beta chains from the same sample are listed, as sequenced in a study of molecular identifiers for immune sequencing clone quantification. From the PCR reads, TCRdb called clonotypes with MiXCR, one entry per CDR3 protein. The sample comprises about 320,000 distinct CDR3 sequences, roughly 23% of which are singletons, and about 0.7% rests with the top ten. Sequenced input: naive CD8+ T cells from blood, with Jurkat cell RNA spiked in. The subset here: FACS-sorted CD8+CD4-CCR7+CD45RA+ naive T cells. The receptors originated from a human donor in good health. Some libraries in this study had Jurkat cell RNA spiked in.

Only a few counts were recorded for this clonotype. The rearrangement joins TRBV14 to TRBJ1-2, with 7 bases that match TRBD1. Germline V CDR1 and CDR2: SGHDN, FVKESK. The V and J ends lost 0 bases and 6 bases, in that order; junction bases with no gene match: 13. The CDR3 is 17 residues long. The CDR3 coding sequence is TGTGCCAGCAGCCAAGAATGGGCTCGGGACAGTAGTAATGGCTACACCTTC. Translating gives CASSQEWARDSSNGYTF.

This clonotype was observed a few times. This chain joins TRBV14 and TRBJ2-5; the D is unclear. V lost 5 bases and J lost 9, with 16 bases in between. Germline assignment: CDR1 SGHDN and CDR2 FVKESK. The CDR3 loop spans 13 amino acids. CDR3 in DNA: TGTGCCAGCAGCGACCCCCGTTTTTATGCCCAGTACTTC. Translated: CASSDPRFYAQYF.

This clonotype occurred many times. The genes are TRBV29-1 and TRBJ2-1; D is perhaps TRBD2 (6 bases). Germline-derived CDR1 and CDR2 are SQVTM and ANQGSEA. The CDR3 totals 15 residues. Trimming stripped 2 bases from V and 7 bases from J, with 18 bases between. As DNA, the CDR3 is TGCAGCGTTGAATTCTCGGACTATACTACAAATGAGCAGTTCTTC. It specifies CSVEFSDYTTNEQFF.

V is TRBV4-2 and J is TRBJ2-3; 7 nucleotides match TRBD2. Losses at the gene ends were 2 bases for V and 0 bases for J; bases not matched to a gene: 5. This CDR3 spans 16 amino acids. CDR1 is LGHNA, CDR2 YNFKEQ, per germline. The CDR3 loop reads CASSQLGSGSTDTQYF. The CDR3 coding sequence is TGTGCCAGCAGCCAACTAGGTAGCGGGAGCACAGATACGCAGTATTTT.

This sequence joins TRBV19 and TRBJ1-6; D unclear. V was trimmed by 2 bases and J by 0 bases, leaving 5 bases between them. The CDR3 spans 15 residues. CDR1 LNHDA and CDR2 SQIVND come from the germline V gene (reference sequence). The CDR3: CASSIPSSYNSPLHF. The CDR3 DNA follows: TGTGCCAGTAGTATACCGAGCTCCTATAATTCACCCCTCCACTTT. The variable domain in full, completed from reference TRBV19 and TRBJ1-6, reads DGGITQSPKYLFRKEGQNVTLSCEQNLNHDAMYWYRQDPGQGLRLIYYSQIVNDFQKGDIAEGYSVSREKKESFPLTVTSAQKNPTAFYLCASSIPSSYNSPLHFGNGTRLTVT.

On this clonotype itself: A much larger clone differs by one base, so this may be a read error. V is TRBV4-3 and J is TRBJ1-1; no reliable D call. CDR1 is LGHNA, CDR2 YSLEER, per germline. This CDR3 spans 16 amino acids. CDR3 in DNA: TGCGCCAGCAGCCAAGAGATTTTCTTCGAGAGGACTGTAGCTTTCTTT. It encodes CASSQEIFFERTVAFF.

This clonotype was seen repeatedly, ten times or more. J is TRBJ2-5 and V is TRBV28, with D possibly called TRBD1 or TRBD2 (5 bases each). The ends were cut back, 6 bases at V and 7 bases at J, with 18 bases in the middle. Germline V gene lookup returns CDR1 MDHEN and CDR2 SYDVKM. The CDR3 covers 14 residues. This chain's CDR3 is CASSWPGSQGTQYF. In nucleotides, the CDR3 is TGTGCCAGCAGCTGGCCGGGGTCCCAGGGGACCCAGTACTTC. Drawing the rest from reference TRBV28 and TRBJ2-5, the complete variable domain is DVKVTQSSRYLVKRTGEKVFLECVQDMDHENMFWYRQDPGLGLRLIYFSYDVKMKEKGDIPEGYSVSREKKERFSLILESASTNQTSMYLCASSWPGSQGTQYFGPGTRLLVL.

A note on this clonotype: Lacking the conserved final phenylalanine or tryptophan, this CDR3 likely reflects a read error. CDR3 amino acids: CATSDEASFAGELFS. Here the CDR3 DNA reads TGTGCCACCAGTGATGAAGCTTCCTTCGCCGGGGAGCTGTTTTCT. The rearrangement uses TRBV24-1 and TRBJ2-2; no firm D call. Germline CDR1 KGHDR, CDR2 SFDVKD. The CDR3 sequence is 15 residues long. Trimming left V 3 bases short and J 6 bases short, with 13 bases between.

On this clonotype itself: Without the conserved terminal phenylalanine or tryptophan, this CDR3 likely stems from a read error. J is TRBJ1-1 and V is TRBV7-9; D is unresolved. The CDR3 loop spans 14 amino acids. V was trimmed by 4 bases and J by 4 bases, leaving 13 bases between them. CDR1 is SEHNR, CDR2 FQNEAQ, per germline (reference sequence). Here the CDR3 DNA reads TGTGCCAGCAGCTCCTCTAGCAGAACCACTGAAGCTTTCCTT. Translation gives CASSSSSRTTEAFL.

This clonotype came up a few times. This sequence joins TRBV19 and TRBJ2-7; 7 positions agree with TRBD2. Unmatched junction bases numbered 7, after V lost 3 bases and J lost 2 bases. The CDR3 contains 15 residues. Germline V gene data show CDR1 as LNHDA and CDR2 as SQIVND (reference sequence). This CDR3 is CASSMGREATYEQYF. CDR3 coding DNA: TGTGCCAGTAGTATGGGGAGGGAAGCTACCTACGAGCAGTACTTC.

A remark on this clonotype: One end of the junction is discordant with germline, which a read error may explain. This CDR3 is CGSSQVTGRYSNQPQHF. Written as DNA, the CDR3 is TGCGGCAGCAGCCAAGTCACAGGGCGTTATAGCAATCAGCCCCAGCATTTT. V usage is TRBV4-1 and J usage is TRBJ1-5; D may be TRBD1 (6 bases). Germline V gives CDR1 MGHRA, CDR2 YSYEKL. The CDR3 covers 17 residues.

The table lists this clonotype with many counts. The rearrangement joins TRBV7-9 to TRBJ2-5; D possibly corresponds to TRBD1 (5 bases). V gave up 5 bases and J gave up 6 bases, with 13 bases separating them. Germline CDR1 reads SEHNR; CDR2 reads FQNEAQ (reference sequence). This CDR3 region has 13 residues. Here the CDR3 reads CASSHPQGKTQYF. CDR3 in DNA: TGTGCCAGCAGCCATCCTCAGGGAAAGACCCAGTACTTC.

The V call is TRBV11-2, the J call TRBJ2-7; no reliable D call. CDR3 length: 15 amino acids. V lost 1 base and J lost 2, with 12 bases in between. Germline V gene sequence: CDR1 SGHAT, CDR2 FQNNGV. CDR3 residues: CASSLGLPGTYEQYF. Written as DNA, the CDR3 is TGTGCCAGCAGCTTAGGTCTACCAGGCACCTACGAGCAGTACTTC. The full variable domain, in which reference TRBV11-2 and TRBJ2-7 provide the parts outside the CDR3, is EAGVAQSPRYKIIEKRQSVAFWCNPISGHATLYWYQQILGQGPKLLIQFQNNGVVDDSQLPKDRFSAERLKGVDSTLKIQPAKLEDSAVYLCASSLGLPGTYEQYFGPGTRLTVT.

This clonotype was recorded at least ten times. The CDR3 sequence: CASSLGLSSYNEQFF. CDR3 in DNA: TGTGCCAGCAGCTTAGGGTTGAGCTCCTACAATGAGCAGTTCTTC. This chain links TRBV7-6 with TRBJ2-1; D ambiguous. Germline-derived CDR1 and CDR2 are SGHVS and FNYEAQ. The length of the CDR3 is 15 residues. Trimming took 1 base from V and 0 from J, leaving 7 bases between them. The full variable domain, completed using reference TRBV7-6 and TRBJ2-1, is GAGVSQSPRYKVTKRGQDVALRCDPISGHVSLYWYRQALGQGPEFLTYFNYEAQQDKSGLPNDRFSAERPEGSISTLTIQRTEQRDSAMYRCASSLGLSSYNEQFFGPGTRLTVL.